Listed below are T cell receptor beta chains from one sample, sequenced in a study of shared clonotypes between healthy human individuals. TCRdb's copy holds only in-frame clones and misses some; the assay was immunoSEQ multiplex PCR. The sample consists of about a million clones, approximately 80% of them appearing once. The sample was memory CD4+ T cells from PBMCs. The receptors come from a man aged 18 to 30 in good health. Some clones in this sample may be carry-over from other donors' samples. The CDR3 runs from the conserved cysteine through the conserved F or W. A D gene is named only where the DNA matches it firmly. Expanded clones are given a class, and other clones once, few, many or no size at all.

size: -; D: -; V: TRBV7-8; J: TRBJ2-7; CDR3: CASSPRREGYEQYF; DNA: TGTGCCAGCAGCCCCCGACGTGAGGGCTACGAGCAGTACTTC
size: -; D: -; V: TRBV18; J: TRBJ2-5; CDR3: CASSPLEGEKTQYF; DNA: TGTGCCAGCTCACCTCTGGAAGGAGAAAAGACCCAGTACTTC
size: -; D: -; V: TRBV5-4; J: TRBJ2-7; CDR3: CASSFRQEGYEQYF; DNA: TGTGCCAGCAGCTTCCGACAGGAAGGCTACGAGCAGTACTTC
size: -; D: TRBD1; V: TRBV2; J: TRBJ2-2; CDR3: CASTGTGVPGELFF; DNA: TGTGCCAGCACCGGGACAGGGGTCCCCGGGGAGCTGTTTTTT
size: -; D: -; V: TRBV30; J: TRBJ2-1; CDR3: CAWTPGFGVYNEQFF; DNA: TGTGCCTGGACTCCCGGATTCGGTGTGTACAATGAGCAGTTCTTC
size: few; D: TRBD1; V: TRBV18; J: TRBJ2-7; CDR3: CASSPLQGALYEQYF; DNA: TGTGCCAGCTCACCGCTTCAGGGGGCCCTCTACGAGCAGTACTTC
size: -; D: TRBD1; V: TRBV5-8; J: TRBJ1-2; CDR3: CASSLDRGRIYGYTF; DNA: TGTGCCAGCAGCCTAGACAGGGGACGAATCTATGGCTACACCTTC
size: -; D: -; V: TRBV10-3; J: TRBJ1-5; CDR3: CATAPVGQSNQPQHF; DNA: TGTGCCACCGCCCCCGTGGGGCAGAGCAATCAGCCCCAGCATTTT
size: -; D: TRBD1; V: TRBV7-8; J: TRBJ2-2; CDR3: CASSLVLLGQGGNGELFF; DNA: TGTGCCAGCAGCTTAGTCCTCCTGGGACAGGGTGGGAACGGGGAGCTGTTTTTT
size: -; D: TRBD2; V: TRBV28; J: TRBJ2-3; CDR3: CASGQGLADTDTQYF; DNA: TGTGCCAGCGGCCAGGGACTAGCGGACACAGATACGCAGTATTTT
size: -; D: TRBD1; V: TRBV18; J: TRBJ2-5; CDR3: CASSPSSTGAGETQYF; DNA: TGTGCCAGCTCACCATCCTCGACAGGGGCGGGGGAGACCCAGTACTTC
size: -; D: TRBD1; V: TRBV4-3; J: TRBJ2-7; CDR3: CASSLRTGAYEQYF; DNA: TGCGCCAGCAGCCTGAGGACAGGTGCCTACGAGCAGTACTTC
size: -; D: -; V: TRBV19; J: TRBJ2-7; CDR3: CASSSRHTSDQIYEQYF; DNA: TGTGCCAGTAGTAGTCGCCATACCTCGGACCAAATCTACGAGCAGTACTTC
size: once; D: -; V: TRBV28; J: TRBJ2-1; CDR3: CASSPLLREQFF; DNA: TGTGCCAGCAGTCCCCTCCTCCGGGAGCAGTTCTTC
size: few; D: -; V: TRBV5-1; J: TRBJ2-5; CDR3: CASSLGSQETQYF; DNA: TGCGCCAGCAGCTTGGGGTCGCAAGAGACCCAGTACTTC
size: -; D: TRBD1; V: TRBV7-3; J: TRBJ2-5; CDR3: CASRAGGSSETQYF; DNA: TGTGCCAGCAGAGCAGGGGGCTCATCGGAGACCCAGTACTTC
size: few; D: -; V: TRBV30; J: TRBJ1-5; CDR3: CAWSVPSSSNQPQHF; DNA: TGTGCCTGGAGTGTACCCAGCAGTAGCAATCAGCCCCAGCATTTT
size: -; D: TRBD1; V: TRBV11-3; J: TRBJ1-1; CDR3: CASSGGTGGTTEAFF; DNA: TGTGCCAGCAGCGGAGGGACAGGGGGCACCACTGAAGCTTTCTTT
size: -; D: TRBD1; V: TRBV18; J: TRBJ1-2; CDR3: CASSPNIAGTGGIGDYGYTF; DNA: TGTGCCAGCTCACCGAATATCGCCGGGACAGGGGGAATAGGTGACTATGGCTACACCTTC
size: -; D: TRBD1; V: TRBV5-4; J: TRBJ2-7; CDR3: CASSTRDSPSKQYF; DNA: TGTGCCAGCAGCACCCGGGACAGCCCCTCAAAGCAGTACTTC
size: -; D: -; V: TRBV19; J: TRBJ2-1; CDR3: CASSMVGNEQFF; DNA: TGTGCCAGTAGTATGGTGGGAAATGAGCAGTTCTTC
size: few; D: -; V: TRBV2; J: TRBJ1-5; CDR3: CASSDREGSNQPQHF; DNA: TGTGCCAGCAGTGACAGGGAAGGAAGCAATCAGCCCCAGCATTTT
size: -; D: -; V: TRBV6-6; J: TRBJ1-2; CDR3: CASSARMGGYTF; DNA: TGTGCCAGCAGTGCCAGGATGGGTGGCTACACCTTC
size: -; D: -; V: TRBV27; J: TRBJ1-1; CDR3: CASSPVRVGNTEAFF; DNA: TGTGCCAGCAGTCCCGTACGAGTGGGGAACACTGAAGCTTTCTTT
size: -; D: -; V: TRBV7-2; J: TRBJ1-6; CDR3: CASSLEGGFGNSPLHF; DNA: TGTGCCAGCAGCTTGGAGGGGGGGTTCGGTAATTCACCCCTCCACTTT
size: once; D: -; V: TRBV5-1; J: TRBJ1-5; CDR3: CASSLLGSSNQPQHF; DNA: TGCGCCAGCAGCTTGCTGGGTTCCAGCAATCAGCCCCAGCATTTT
size: -; D: -; V: TRBV7-8; J: TRBJ1-4; CDR3: CASSLSGPANEKLFF; DNA: TGTGCCAGCAGCTTATCGGGCCCAGCTAATGAAAAACTGTTTTTT
size: -; D: TRBD1; V: TRBV10-3; J: TRBJ1-2; CDR3: CATSEWGTGNGYTF; DNA: TGTGCCACCAGTGAGTGGGGGACAGGGAATGGCTACACCTTC
size: -; D: -; V: TRBV2; J: TRBJ2-7; CDR3: CASSETRGAYEQYF; DNA: TGTGCCAGCAGTGAGACTAGAGGCGCCTACGAGCAGTACTTC
size: -; D: -; V: TRBV2; J: TRBJ2-1; CDR3: CASSLSRLSYNEQFF; DNA: TGTGCCAGCAGTCTCAGTAGGTTGAGCTACAATGAGCAGTTCTTC
size: -; D: -; V: TRBV7-9; J: TRBJ1-5; CDR3: CASSAQGLSNQPQHF; DNA: TGTGCCAGCAGCGCCCAGGGGCTTAGCAATCAGCCCCAGCATTTT
size: -; D: TRBD1; V: TRBV28; J: TRBJ1-1; CDR3: CASHQTYTGVPEAFF; DNA: TGTGCCAGCCACCAAACCTATACAGGGGTACCTGAAGCTTTCTTT
size: few; D: TRBD2; V: TRBV6-1; J: TRBJ2-1; CDR3: CASSEVPASGSSWGGNEQFF; DNA: TGTGCCAGCAGTGAAGTCCCGGCTAGCGGGAGCTCCTGGGGGGGAAATGAGCAGTTCTTC
size: once; D: -; V: TRBV6-1; J: TRBJ1-2; CDR3: CASSEMGTGRPYGYTF; DNA: TGTGCCAGCAGTGAAATGGGGACGGGAAGGCCTTATGGCTACACCTTC
size: -; D: -; V: TRBV4-3; J: TRBJ2-7; CDR3: CASSQALLGSYEQYF; DNA: TGCGCCAGCAGCCAGGCTTTACTAGGGTCCTACGAGCAGTACTTC
size: -; D: -; V: TRBV19; J: TRBJ2-5; CDR3: CASSVRREETQYF; DNA: TGTGCCAGTAGTGTACGGAGGGAAGAGACCCAGTACTTC
size: few; D: -; V: TRBV10-3; J: TRBJ1-1; CDR3: CAISEVSGNTEAFF; DNA: TGTGCCATCAGTGAGGTATCGGGTAACACTGAAGCTTTCTTT
size: once; D: TRBD1; V: TRBV9; J: TRBJ2-5; CDR3: CASSKQGIGETQYF; DNA: TGTGCCAGCAGCAAACAGGGGATAGGGGAGACCCAGTACTTC
size: -; D: TRBD2; V: TRBV7-2; J: TRBJ2-7; CDR3: CASSLRLAVYEQYF; DNA: TGTGCCAGCAGCCTACGACTAGCGGTCTACGAGCAGTACTTC
size: -; D: -; V: TRBV28; J: TRBJ2-7; CDR3: CASSRSNYEQYF; DNA: TGTGCCAGCAGCCGATCAAACTACGAGCAGTACTTC
size: once; D: -; V: TRBV28; J: TRBJ2-3; CDR3: CASSLGGRGADTQYF; DNA: TGTGCCAGCAGTTTAGGTGGACGCGGGGCAGATACGCAGTATTTT
size: -; D: -; V: TRBV15; J: TRBJ1-5; CDR3: CATSRDQVAYNQPQHF; DNA: TGTGCCACCAGCAGAGATCAGGTGGCGTACAATCAGCCCCAGCATTTT
size: -; D: -; V: TRBV30; J: TRBJ2-4; CDR3: CAWSVKGSKNIQYF; DNA: TGTGCCTGGAGTGTAAAGGGTTCCAAAAACATTCAGTACTTC
size: -; D: -; V: TRBV28; J: TRBJ2-1; CDR3: CASSLNSLGSYNEQFF; DNA: TGTGCCAGCAGTTTAAACTCTCTAGGTTCCTACAATGAGCAGTTCTTC
size: -; D: -; V: TRBV5-1; J: TRBJ2-1; CDR3: CASSLLQRSDEQFF; DNA: TGCGCCAGCAGCTTGTTACAGAGGAGCGATGAGCAGTTCTTC